This record concerns one T cell receptor (beta chain) sequence. Its antigen remains unidentified. CD8 cells regarded as naive lacked CD45RO, were positively chosen for CCR7, and omitted terminally differentiated effector memory CD45RA+ cells. This sample was included in a study of shared clonotypes between healthy human individuals. Study-wide results and caveats: Larger estimated richness was generally seen in naive subsets than in memory subsets.

Germline CDR1 is SGHAT and CDR2 is FQNNGV. CDR3 length: 16 residues. V lost 4 bases and J 4 bases, leaving 14 bases between the germline ends. The table came from immunoSEQ multiplex PCR; TCRdb's copy has only in-frame clones and leaves some out. The table records 750,000 to 1,000,000 clones, 80% to 95% of them present only once. Sequencing used naive CD8+ T cells sorted from blood. The chain recombines TRBV11-2 with TRBJ2-6; D tentatively reads TRBD1 or TRBD2 (5 bases each). The sequence came from a man younger than 40 in good health. The CDR3 here is CASSSGTSGGANVLTF. DNA for the CDR3: TGTGCCAGCAGCTCCGGGACCTCAGGAGGGGCCAACGTCCTGACTTTC.